This TCR beta chain was recovered during a study of cytomegalovirus exposure and HLA in healthy donors. Study-wide findings and caveats: In an earlier analysis, productive rearrangement rates for most beta V segments clustered near 87% or 30%. The study designated around 150 TCR beta chains cytomegalovirus-associated.

PCR amplification relied on 60 Vbeta primers (plus 13 Jbeta primers). The protocol was immunoSEQ multiplex PCR, while the TCRdb copy is restricted to in-frame clones and leaves out a portion. The profile shows approximately 280,000 clones, roughly 90% of them singletons. About this clone: Antigen: not known.

Between the trimmed V and J ends, which lost 9 bases and 8 bases, there was a span of 24 bases. CDR1 and CDR2 (germline): MNHEY, SMNVEV (reference sequence). The CDR3 runs to 15 residues. Sequencing was done on a sample of PBMCs. This TCR was sampled from a woman younger than 30 in good health and CMV-seronegative. The chain uses TRBV27 and TRBJ2-3; D is perhaps TRBD2 (6 bases). The CDR3 spells CASSGGDWSLSTQYF. The DNA of the CDR3 is TGTGCCAGTAGTGGAGGGGACTGGTCCTTAAGTACGCAGTATTTT.